The 13 T cell receptor beta chains given below trace back to one sample, sequenced in a study of CD4+ T cells in melanoma. This table comes from immunoSEQ multiplex PCR, and its TCRdb copy is limited to in-frame clones, with some not included. The sample yields 40,000 to 50,000 clones, roughly 89% seen once. Specimen: peripheral blood. These TCRs come from a human donor with melanoma.

The chain employs TRBV6-1 and TRBJ2-7; TRBD1 aligns across 9 bases. V lost 5 bases and J lost 2; bases outside the gene matches: 4. The CDR3 runs to 14 residues. CDR1 is MNHNS and CDR2 is SASEGT in the germline V gene. CDR3 sequence (DNA): TGTGCCAGCAGTTCGGGACAGGGCCCCTACGAGCAGTACTTC. Translated: CASSSGQGPYEQYF.

The sample holds one count of this clone. The chain couples TRBV6-6 to TRBJ1-5, with no clear D. The length of the CDR3 is 13 residues. CDR1 and CDR2 from the germline V gene are MNHNY and SVGAGI (reference sequence). Trimming stripped 8 bases from V and 0 bases from J, with 8 bases between. The CDR3 DNA reads as TGTGCCAGCGGAGTATATAGCAATCAGCCCCAGCATTTT. Protein product: CASGVYSNQPQHF.

There are a few counts of this clone. The chain links TRBV14 to TRBJ1-6, with D perhaps matching TRBD1 (6 bases). The V end lost 8 bases, the J end lost 7 bases, and 12 bases lay between the germline ends. CDR1 is SGHDN and CDR2 is FVKESK in the germline V gene. The CDR3 runs to 13 residues. CDR3 DNA: TGTGCCAGCCGGGGGGCTCTGAATTCACCCCTCCACTTT. It codes for CASRGALNSPLHF.

The V call is TRBV27, the J call TRBJ1-1; D is uncertain. Looked up from germline, CDR1 is MNHEY and CDR2 is SMNVEV (reference sequence). V was shortened by 6 bases and J by 11 bases, with 16 bases between the two germline ends. The CDR3 consists of 12 residues. The CDR3 region has the DNA TGTGCCAGCAGCACCTCCGGCCGGGCGGCTTTCTTT. Protein: CASSTSGRAAFF.

The chain couples TRBV15 to TRBJ2-5; no clear D. The CDR3 is made up of 13 amino acids. V was shortened by 1 base and J by 3 bases, with 6 bases between the two germline ends. The germline CDR1 and CDR2 sequences are LNHNV and YYDKDF (reference sequence). The CDR3 region is CATSRAREETQYF. The CDR3 bases are TGTGCCACCAGCAGAGCTCGAGAAGAGACCCAGTACTTC.

This chain links TRBV4-1 with TRBJ1-2, with D uncertain. This CDR3 is built from 16 residues. V was pared by 2 bases and J by 3 bases, with 16 bases between. CDR1 is MGHRA, CDR2 YSYEKL, per germline. CDR3 region: CASSQLSRADDYGYTF. DNA for the CDR3: TGCGCCAGCAGCCAACTATCTAGGGCGGACGACTATGGCTACACCTTC.

The sample holds one count of this clone. CDR3 sequence (DNA): TGTGCCACCTTAGGGGATAGCTCCTATAATTCACCCCTCCACTTT. Its translation is CATLGDSSYNSPLHF. The chain recombines TRBV25-1 with TRBJ1-6, with D possibly TRBD1 on 5 matching bases. The CDR3 length is 15 residues. CDR1 MGHDK and CDR2 SYGVNS come from the germline V gene. Trimming shortened V by 10 bases and J by 0 bases, and 13 bases separated the two germline ends. Drawing the rest from reference TRBV25-1 and TRBJ1-6, the complete variable domain is EADIYQTPRYLVIGTGKKITLECSQTMGHDKMYWYQQDPGMELHLIHYSYGVNSTEKGDLSSESTVSRIRTEHFPLTLESARPSHTSQYLCATLGDSSYNSPLHFGNGTRLTVT.

Here the CDR3 DNA reads TGTGCCAGCAGCTTAGAGGAAGCGGGGGCAGATACGCAGTATTTT. Amino acids: CASSLEEAGADTQYF. V gene TRBV5-6 combines with J gene TRBJ2-3; 8 bases match TRBD2. CDR3 size: 15 residues. The germline V gene has CDR1 SGHDT and CDR2 YYEEEE. J gave up 4 bases and V 2 bases, and 6 bases lay outside the gene matches.

The CDR3 DNA reads as TGTGCCAGCAGTGAAATGGCAGGGGTGAACACTGAAGCTTTCTTT. It encodes CASSEMAGVNTEAFF. The chain carries TRBV6-1 and TRBJ1-1, with D possibly TRBD1 on 6 matching bases. The CDR3 is 15 amino acids. Germline V CDR1 and CDR2: MNHNS, SASEGT. The V gene lost 2 bases and the J gene lost 0 bases, with 10 bases spanning the gap.

The chain is built from TRBV10-3 and TRBJ2-1; tentative D call: TRBD1 (6 bases). This CDR3 comprises 16 residues. V was trimmed by 3 bases and J by 0 bases, leaving 12 bases between them. In germline, CDR1 is ENHRY, CDR2 SYGVKD. This CDR3 is CAISDPDSNSYNEQFF. CDR3 DNA: TGTGCCATCAGTGACCCGGACAGTAACTCCTACAATGAGCAGTTCTTC.

The rearrangement joins TRBV7-3 to TRBJ2-1; 13 bases line up with TRBD2. The germline gives CDR1 SGHTA, CDR2 FQGTGA. This CDR3 spans 16 amino acids. J lost 7 bases, V lost 6 bases, and 9 bases had no gene match. The chain's CDR3 is CASSLTSGGAGNEQFF. Written as DNA, the CDR3 is TGTGCCAGCAGTCTAACTAGCGGGGGGGCCGGAAATGAGCAGTTCTTC.

The V gene is TRBV29-1, the J gene TRBJ1-3, with D perhaps TRBD1 (5 bases). CDR1 is SQVTM, CDR2 ANQGSEA, per germline. This CDR3 has 14 amino acids. Deletions cut 3 bases from V and 4 bases from J, with 13 bases between. In nucleotides, the CDR3 is TGCAGCGTTGACCTGGGGGAGCAGGGAAACACCATATATTTT. It translates to CSVDLGEQGNTIYF.

This clone has a single count. The gene calls are TRBV2 and TRBJ1-5; the D gene is possibly TRBD1 (6 bases). This CDR3 is built from 15 residues. Trimming pared 4 bases from V and 7 bases from J, leaving 17 bases between. The germline V gene has CDR1 SNHLY and CDR2 FYNNEI. DNA for the CDR3: TGTGCCAGCAGTGGGGGGCAGGGACAAGGACAGCCCCAGCATTTT. Translating gives CASSGGQGQGQPQHF.